The rows below give T cell receptor beta chains drawn from one sample of a study of shared clonotypes between healthy human individuals. Generated by immunoSEQ multiplex PCR, the TCRdb table keeps only in-frame clones and is missing some. The sample contains 2.3 million or so clones, approximately 95% of which appear only once. Specimen: naive CD4+ T cells from PBMCs. The receptor set was obtained from a man younger than 30 in good health. Some clones in this sample may be carry-over from other donors' samples. The CDR3 runs from the conserved cysteine through the conserved F or W. D genes are given only for firm matches. Not all rows give a size; the values are once, few, many and, for expanded clones, a class.

once,-,TRBV28,TRBJ1-2,TGTGCCAGCAGTTTACGAGGGGCAAGAGCGGGCTACACCTTC,CASSLRGARAGYTF
once,-,TRBV29-1,TRBJ2-5,TGCAGCATCCGGGGCAATGGGGAGACCCAGTACTTC,CSIRGNGETQYF
-,TRBD1,TRBV5-1,TRBJ1-1,TGCGCCAGCAGCTTACAGGGGGCGAGCACTGAAGCTTTCTTT,CASSLQGASTEAFF
-,-,TRBV4-1,TRBJ2-5,TGCGCCAGCAGCCAAGAACGGTTAGTCCAAGAGACCCAGTACTTC,CASSQERLVQETQYF
-,-,TRBV18,TRBJ2-3,TGTGCCAGCTCACCACCGGCTACCACCCGCACAGATACGCAGTATTTT,CASSPPATTRTDTQYF
-,-,TRBV11-2,TRBJ1-3,TGTGCCAGCAGCTCCCTTATCATGCCCTCTGGAAACACCATATATTTT,CASSSLIMPSGNTIYF
-,-,TRBV6-6,TRBJ2-2,TGTGCCAGCAGTTACTCGACGAAATTAAACACCGGGGAGCTGTTTTTT,CASSYSTKLNTGELFF
-,TRBD2,TRBV7-2,TRBJ2-2,TGTGCCAGCAGCTTATACCCTCATAGCGGGAGCGGGACCGGGGAGCTGTTTTTT,CASSLYPHSGSGTGELFF
-,-,TRBV11-2,TRBJ1-2,TGTGCCAGCAGCTTAGGGTTTGTCGGAGCAAACTATGGCTACACCTTC,CASSLGFVGANYGYTF
-,-,TRBV7-3,TRBJ2-1,TGTGCCAGCAGCTTAAGGTTTCAGGGGAAGGACAATGAGCAGTTCTTC,CASSLRFQGKDNEQFF
-,TRBD1,TRBV19,TRBJ2-5,TGTGCCAGTAGTATTGTGTGGGACAGGGGGGCCCAAGAGACCCAGTACTTC,CASSIVWDRGAQETQYF
-,-,TRBV30,TRBJ2-2,TGTGCCTGGAGTGGAAAGGTTGACGGGGAGCTGTTTTTT,CAWSGKVDGELFF
few,-,TRBV6-5,TRBJ1-5,TGTGCCAGCAGTAACAATAACTCGCCCCAGCATTTT,CASSNNNSPQHF
-,TRBD2,TRBV2,TRBJ2-3,TGTGCCAGAGCCTCCTCTAGCGGTGCTAGCACAGATACGCAGTATTTT,CARASSSGASTDTQYF
-,-,TRBV6-5,TRBJ2-3,TGTGCCAGCAGTTACGACCCTACCACAGATACGCAGTATTTT,CASSYDPTTDTQYF
-,-,TRBV5-6,TRBJ1-1,TGTGCCAGCAGCTATTACAGGTGGGGACGATCTTTGAACACTGAAGCTTTCTTT,CASSYYRWGRSLNTEAFF
-,TRBD2,TRBV9,TRBJ2-1,TGTGCCAGCAGCGAGGGACTAGCGGGAGATCGACCCAATGAGCAGTTCTTC,CASSEGLAGDRPNEQFF
-,TRBD1,TRBV7-6,TRBJ1-5,TGTGCCAGCAGCTTAATGGGACAGGGGGCGCGATTACATTTT,CASSLMGQGARLHF
-,-,TRBV5-5,TRBJ1-5,TGTGCCAGCAGCTTGGTGGGCAGTTATAGCAATCAGCCCCAGCATTTT,CASSLVGSYSNQPQHF
-,-,TRBV29-1,TRBJ2-1,TGCAGCGTACCGAATCCTTTGACTGCCTCCTACAATGAGCAGTTCTTC,CSVPNPLTASYNEQFF
-,TRBD1,TRBV18,TRBJ2-7,TGTGCCAGCTCACCACAAGGGCAGGGGACAGGGATGGACGAGCAGTACTTC,CASSPQGQGTGMDEQYF
-,TRBD2,TRBV18,TRBJ2-7,TGTGCCAGCTCACCACCCGGGACTAGCGGGAGGGCAAACGAGCAGTACTTC,CASSPPGTSGRANEQYF
-,-,TRBV5-1,TRBJ1-1,TGCGCCAGCAGCTTGGACGGTGGGAACACTGAAGCTTTCTTT,CASSLDGGNTEAFF
few,TRBD2,TRBV10-3,TRBJ2-1,TGTGCCATCAGTGGGACTAGCGGGGTCTACAATGAGCAGTTCTTC,CAISGTSGVYNEQFF
-,TRBD2,TRBV7-2,TRBJ2-7,TGTGCCAGCAGCTTAGCCCCTAGCGGACCTTCCGGGCAGCACTTC,CASSLAPSGPSGQHF
-,-,TRBV7-2,TRBJ2-7,TGTGCCAGCAGGCAGGGGAACTACGAGCAGTACTTC,CASRQGNYEQYF
-,TRBD2,TRBV12-5,TRBJ2-3,TGTGCTAGTGGTTTGGTAACGGGAGGGGCGGTGGATACGCAGTATTTT,CASGLVTGGAVDTQYF
-,-,TRBV14,TRBJ2-3,TGTGCCAGCTCTTACACAGATACGCAGTATTTT,CASSYTDTQYF
-,TRBD2,TRBV15,TRBJ2-7,TGTGCCACCAGCAGAGGGGAGGGCGCTTCCCCCGAGCAGTACTTC,CATSRGEGASPEQYF
-,-,TRBV7-2,TRBJ1-2,TGTGCCAGCAGCTTAGACAGGCTCTATGGCTACACCTTC,CASSLDRLYGYTF
-,-,TRBV6-1,TRBJ2-5,TGTGCCAGCAGTGATCTCCTAGCGTCAGAGTGGGAGACCCAGTACTTC,CASSDLLASEWETQYF
once,-,TRBV10-3,TRBJ1-1,TGTGCCATCAGTGAAAGGGGGGACCACATGAACACTGAAGCTTTCTTT,CAISERGDHMNTEAFF
-,-,TRBV7-9,TRBJ2-7,TGTGCCAGCAGCCGACTCGCTAGACAGGCGGTCTCCTACGAGCAGTACTTC,CASSRLARQAVSYEQYF
-,-,TRBV30,TRBJ2-3,TGTGCCTGGAGTCCCGGTAACGCCCCGGAGGATACGCAGTATTTT,CAWSPGNAPEDTQYF
-,-,TRBV18,TRBJ1-2,TGTGCCAGCTCACCGAAGCAGGGACTCGACTATGGCTACACCTTC,CASSPKQGLDYGYTF
-,TRBD2,TRBV30,TRBJ2-1,TGTGCCTGGAGTGGGGTGGAGCGGGGCACTTACAATGAGCAGTTCTTC,CAWSGVERGTYNEQFF
-,-,TRBV4-1,TRBJ2-2,TGCGCCAGCAGCCAAGCCGCAAAGAGCCCCGGGGAGCTGTTTTTT,CASSQAAKSPGELFF
-,TRBD1,TRBV19,TRBJ1-2,TGTGCCAGTAGCCCGGGACAGGGGAATGGCTACACCTTC,CASSPGQGNGYTF
-,TRBD1,TRBV7-2,TRBJ2-3,TGTGCCAGCAGCTCCCGACAGGGTGGGTCGCGAGATACGCAGTATTTT,CASSSRQGGSRDTQYF
-,-,TRBV30,TRBJ1-5,TGTGCCTGGAACCGGGGGGGGAGTGGACATCAGCCCCAGCATTTT,CAWNRGGSGHQPQHF
once,TRBD2,TRBV5-6,TRBJ2-7,TGTGCCAGCAGCTTGTGGCGGGAGAGGTCCGAGCAGTACTTC,CASSLWRERSEQYF
-,TRBD1,TRBV7-3,TRBJ1-2,TGTGCCAGCAGCTTATTCTCCCTACAGGGGGCGCGTGGCTACACCTTC,CASSLFSLQGARGYTF
-,-,TRBV5-8,TRBJ2-3,TGTGCCAGCAGCTCCGAACGGAGGTCTGTAACAGATACGCAGTATTTT,CASSSERRSVTDTQYF
-,-,TRBV5-4,TRBJ1-1,TGTGCCAGCAGCTTGGGGGCGACGGAAGCTTTCTTT,CASSLGATEAFF
-,-,TRBV28,TRBJ1-5,TGTGCCAGCAGTTTACGGACAACTAATCAGCCCCAGCATTTT,CASSLRTTNQPQHF
-,-,TRBV4-3,TRBJ2-4,TGCGCCAGCAGCCATAGTGAAGGAGGAAACATTCAGTACTTC,CASSHSEGGNIQYF
-,-,TRBV5-1,TRBJ2-7,TGCGCCAGCAGCTTAAGGGTGGGCGAGCAGTACTTC,CASSLRVGEQYF
-,-,TRBV28,TRBJ1-6,TGTGCCAGCAGAGGGGAGACCCTACCCTTTAATTCACCCCTCCACTTT,CASRGETLPFNSPLHF
-,TRBD1,TRBV28,TRBJ2-7,TGTGCCAGCAGTGGACCCGGTAGGACAGGCTCCTACGAGCAGTACTTC,CASSGPGRTGSYEQYF
-,-,TRBV13,TRBJ2-1,TGTGCCAGCACTACTTCTGCCCCCTCTCTCGGTAGCGGACTCTACAATGAGCAGTTCTTC,CASTTSAPSLGSGLYNEQFF
-,TRBD1,TRBV2,TRBJ1-5,TGTGCCAGCAGGAAGGACAGGGTGCGACAGCCCCAGCATTTT,CASRKDRVRQPQHF